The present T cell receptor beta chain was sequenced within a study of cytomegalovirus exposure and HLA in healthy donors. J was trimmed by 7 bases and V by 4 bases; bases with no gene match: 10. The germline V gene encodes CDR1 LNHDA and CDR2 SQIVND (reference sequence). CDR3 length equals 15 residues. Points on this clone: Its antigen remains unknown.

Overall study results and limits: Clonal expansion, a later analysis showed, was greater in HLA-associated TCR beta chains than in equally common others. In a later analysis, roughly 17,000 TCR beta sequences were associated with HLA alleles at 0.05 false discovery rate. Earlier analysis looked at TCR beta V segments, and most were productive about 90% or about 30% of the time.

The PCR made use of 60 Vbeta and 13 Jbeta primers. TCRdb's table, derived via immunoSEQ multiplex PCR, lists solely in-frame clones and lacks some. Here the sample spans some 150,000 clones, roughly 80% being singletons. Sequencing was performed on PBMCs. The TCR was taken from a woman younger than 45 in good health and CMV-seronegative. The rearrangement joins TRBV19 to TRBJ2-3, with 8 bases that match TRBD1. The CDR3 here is CASSTTGAGINTQYF. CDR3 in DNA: TGTGCCAGTAGTACGACAGGGGCGGGGATAAATACGCAGTATTTT. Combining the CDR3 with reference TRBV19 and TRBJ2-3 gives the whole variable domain DGGITQSPKYLFRKEGQNVTLSCEQNLNHDAMYWYRQDPGQGLRLIYYSQIVNDFQKGDIAEGYSVSREKKESFPLTVTSAQKNPTAFYLCASSTTGAGINTQYFGPGTRLTVL.